A selection of T cell receptor beta chains follows, all from one sample in a study of CD8+CD57+ T cells in acquired aplastic anemia. TCRdb reprocessed the reads via MiXCR and lists one record per CDR3 protein. The sample includes 200,000 to 250,000 distinct CDR3 sequences, about half of them seen just once. Sequences were obtained from sorted CD4+, CD8+, or CD8+CD57+ T cells (not recorded which) from PBMCs. The origin of the receptors is a human donor with aplastic anemia. The CDR3 runs from the conserved cysteine through the conserved F or W. Fields, in order: CDR3 DNA, CDR3 protein, D gene, clone size, J gene, V gene. The D gene is left open where the match is weak. Clone size appears in some rows only: once, few, many, or a class for an expanded clone.

CDR3 DNA: TGCAGTGCCGATACAGGGAGTAGTGAGCAGTTCTTC
CDR3 protein: CSADTGSSEQFF
D gene: .
clone size: few
J gene: TRBJ2-1
V gene: TRBV20-1

CDR3 DNA: TGTGCCACCAGCAGAGATAGGCTAGCGGGGGGGCCCGAGGAGCAGTACTTC
CDR3 protein: CATSRDRLAGGPEEQYF
D gene: TRBD2
clone size: .
J gene: TRBJ2-7
V gene: TRBV15

CDR3 DNA: TGTGCCAGCAGCTTAGGAGGGAGGGATGGCTACACCTTC
CDR3 protein: CASSLGGRDGYTF
D gene: .
clone size: .
J gene: TRBJ1-2
V gene: TRBV7-2

CDR3 DNA: TGTGCCAGCAGCCAAGATAGGACGGGCACCATATATTTT
CDR3 protein: CASSQDRTGTIYF
D gene: .
clone size: few
J gene: TRBJ1-3
V gene: TRBV3-1

CDR3 DNA: TGTGCCAGCAGCTTGGGCCTACAGGGGGAGCTGTTTTTT
CDR3 protein: CASSLGLQGELFF
D gene: .
clone size: .
J gene: TRBJ2-2
V gene: TRBV9

CDR3 DNA: TGCGCCAGCAGCCACAGACCCGGGACAGACACCTACGAGCAGTACTTC
CDR3 protein: CASSHRPGTDTYEQYF
D gene: TRBD1
clone size: .
J gene: TRBJ2-7
V gene: TRBV4-1

CDR3 DNA: TGCGCCAGCAGCTTGGCGGGGACTAGAACAGATACGCAGTATTTT
CDR3 protein: CASSLAGTRTDTQYF
D gene: TRBD2
clone size: .
J gene: TRBJ2-3
V gene: TRBV5-1

CDR3 DNA: TGTGCCACCAGCAGAATGCGGGACACTGAAGCTTTCTTT
CDR3 protein: CATSRMRDTEAFF
D gene: .
clone size: .
J gene: TRBJ1-1
V gene: TRBV15

CDR3 DNA: TGCGCCAGCAGCTCTGGACAGGGGGGATACTACGAGCAGTACTTC
CDR3 protein: CASSSGQGGYYEQYF
D gene: TRBD1
clone size: many
J gene: TRBJ2-7
V gene: TRBV5-1

CDR3 DNA: TGTGCCAGTAGTCTAGGGCAGGCCGACTACGAGCAGTACTTC
CDR3 protein: CASSLGQADYEQYF
D gene: .
clone size: many
J gene: TRBJ2-7
V gene: TRBV19

CDR3 DNA: TGCGCCAGCAGCTGGCGGGGTGGACTAGCGATCAATGAGCAGTTCTTC
CDR3 protein: CASSWRGGLAINEQFF
D gene: TRBD2
clone size: .
J gene: TRBJ2-1
V gene: TRBV5-1

CDR3 DNA: TGCAGTGCTAGGGACGGACAAAGCACAGATACGCAGTATTTT
CDR3 protein: CSARDGQSTDTQYF
D gene: .
clone size: many
J gene: TRBJ2-3
V gene: TRBV20-1

CDR3 DNA: TGCGCCAGCAGCCAAGGCCTTGCAGGTGGCTACACCTTC
CDR3 protein: CASSQGLAGGYTF
D gene: .
clone size: many
J gene: TRBJ1-2
V gene: TRBV4-1

CDR3 DNA: TGCAGTGCCCCCAGGACGGGGAGGGTCGATGAGCAGTTCTTC
CDR3 protein: CSAPRTGRVDEQFF
D gene: TRBD2
clone size: many
J gene: TRBJ2-1
V gene: TRBV20-1

CDR3 DNA: TGTGCCAGCTCACCAAAACAGGGCTATGGCTACACCTTC
CDR3 protein: CASSPKQGYGYTF
D gene: .
clone size: few
J gene: TRBJ1-2
V gene: TRBV18

CDR3 DNA: TGCAGTGCTAGACTCGCCCGGGACGGATATTCACCCCTCCACTTT
CDR3 protein: CSARLARDGYSPLHF
D gene: .
clone size: .
J gene: TRBJ1-6
V gene: TRBV20-1

CDR3 DNA: TGTGCCAGCAGCCAAGTGGCGACAAACAATGAGCAGTTCTTC
CDR3 protein: CASSQVATNNEQFF
D gene: .
clone size: .
J gene: TRBJ2-1
V gene: TRBV4-2

CDR3 DNA: TGTGCCAGTAGCACCCCGGGAGCCTACGAGCAGTACTTC
CDR3 protein: CASSTPGAYEQYF
D gene: .
clone size: many
J gene: TRBJ2-7
V gene: TRBV19

CDR3 DNA: TGCGCCAGCAGCTCCTCAGACAGGGATATAAGGACTAACTATGGCTACACCTTC
CDR3 protein: CASSSSDRDIRTNYGYTF
D gene: TRBD1
clone size: .
J gene: TRBJ1-2
V gene: TRBV5-1

CDR3 DNA: TGTGCCAGCAGCCACGGGGAAGCGAACACTGAAGCTTTCTTT
CDR3 protein: CASSHGEANTEAFF
D gene: .
clone size: .
J gene: TRBJ1-1
V gene: TRBV3-1

CDR3 DNA: TGCGCCAGCAGCTTGAGGACCGGGGGGGAAACCTACGAGCAGTACTTC
CDR3 protein: CASSLRTGGETYEQYF
D gene: TRBD2
clone size: many
J gene: TRBJ2-7
V gene: TRBV5-1

CDR3 DNA: TGTGCCAGCAGCACCCTCGGACTAGCGGCCTCCTACGAGCAGTACTTC
CDR3 protein: CASSTLGLAASYEQYF
D gene: TRBD2
clone size: many
J gene: TRBJ2-7
V gene: TRBV13

CDR3 DNA: TGTGCCAGCAGTTGGACCCAGTACTTC
CDR3 protein: CASSWTQYF
D gene: .
clone size: .
J gene: TRBJ2-5
V gene: TRBV6-5

CDR3 DNA: TGTGCCAGCAGCTTAGTAGGGTTGGGGGAAGAGACCCAGTACTTC
CDR3 protein: CASSLVGLGEETQYF
D gene: .
clone size: .
J gene: TRBJ2-5
V gene: TRBV7-2

CDR3 DNA: TGTGCCAGTAGTCTCCGGACAGGGCGGGCGACTGAAGCTTTC
CDR3 protein: CASSLRTGRATEAF
D gene: TRBD1
clone size: .
J gene: TRBJ2-6
V gene: TRBV19

CDR3 DNA: TGTGCCACCAGCAGAGATATAGGCTCGGGGACTAGCGCCTACGAGCAGTACTTC
CDR3 protein: CATSRDIGSGTSAYEQYF
D gene: TRBD2
clone size: many
J gene: TRBJ2-7
V gene: TRBV15

CDR3 DNA: TGTGCCAGCAGTGGGCTTGGACTAGTAAGCTACAATGAGCAGTTCTTC
CDR3 protein: CASSGLGLVSYNEQFF
D gene: TRBD2
clone size: .
J gene: TRBJ2-1
V gene: TRBV6-2/TRBV6-3

CDR3 DNA: TGTGCCAGCGGAGGGCGAGAGACCCAGTACTTC
CDR3 protein: CASGGRETQYF
D gene: .
clone size: many
J gene: TRBJ2-5
V gene: TRBV12-3/TRBV12-4

CDR3 DNA: TGCAGTGCCCCGGGATCTGGGAACAATGAGCAGTTCTTC
CDR3 protein: CSAPGSGNNEQFF
D gene: .
clone size: many
J gene: TRBJ2-1
V gene: TRBV20-1

CDR3 DNA: TGTGCCAGTAGTCCGGGGACAGTCACTGAAGCTTTCTTT
CDR3 protein: CASSPGTVTEAFF
D gene: TRBD1
clone size: .
J gene: TRBJ1-1
V gene: TRBV19

CDR3 DNA: TGTGCCAGCAGCTTGAGTTTCGTAGCTAATTCACCCCTCCACTTT
CDR3 protein: CASSLSFVANSPLHF
D gene: .
clone size: few
J gene: TRBJ1-6
V gene: TRBV5-4

CDR3 DNA: TGTGCCAGCAGCTTAGGTCCGGGCGGGGAGCTGTTTTTT
CDR3 protein: CASSLGPGGELFF
D gene: .
clone size: .
J gene: TRBJ2-2
V gene: TRBV11-2

CDR3 DNA: TGCAGTGCCATAAATAGCGGGGGGGCCGATGAGCAGTACTTC
CDR3 protein: CSAINSGGADEQYF
D gene: TRBD2
clone size: .
J gene: TRBJ2-7
V gene: TRBV20-1

CDR3 DNA: TGCAGTGGAGAGACTAGCGGATCCTACGAGCAGTACTTC
CDR3 protein: CSGETSGSYEQYF
D gene: TRBD2
clone size: many
J gene: TRBJ2-7
V gene: TRBV20-1

CDR3 DNA: TGCGCCAGCAGCCAGTACGGGACAGGGGGCACAGATACGCAGTATTTT
CDR3 protein: CASSQYGTGGTDTQYF
D gene: TRBD1
clone size: .
J gene: TRBJ2-3
V gene: TRBV5-1

CDR3 DNA: TGTGCCAGCAGCTTGATAGGCTGGGCGGGGGCAACTAATGAAAAACTGTTTTTT
CDR3 protein: CASSLIGWAGATNEKLFF
D gene: .
clone size: .
J gene: TRBJ1-4
V gene: TRBV5-6

CDR3 DNA: TGTGCCAGCAGTCTCACCACCGGGACAGGGGGCTACGAGCAGTACTTC
CDR3 protein: CASSLTTGTGGYEQYF
D gene: TRBD1
clone size: once
J gene: TRBJ2-7
V gene: TRBV2

CDR3 DNA: TGTGCCAGCAGATCACTAGACAGGGGGAACACCGGGGAGCTGTTTTTT
CDR3 protein: CASRSLDRGNTGELFF
D gene: TRBD1
clone size: many
J gene: TRBJ2-2
V gene: TRBV2

CDR3 DNA: TGCAGCGTTACCCCGGGACAGCGAGTCTACGAGCAGTACTTC
CDR3 protein: CSVTPGQRVYEQYF
D gene: TRBD1
clone size: .
J gene: TRBJ2-7
V gene: TRBV29-1

CDR3 DNA: TGTGCCAGCAGTTTCTTGGGAGGCTTCAATCAGCCCCAGCATTTT
CDR3 protein: CASSFLGGFNQPQHF
D gene: .
clone size: .
J gene: TRBJ1-5
V gene: TRBV10-3

CDR3 DNA: TGTGCCAGCGTGGAAAACACCATATATTTT
CDR3 protein: CASVENTIYF
D gene: .
clone size: .
J gene: TRBJ1-3
V gene: TRBV7-9

CDR3 DNA: TGCAGTGCTTCCCAAAGGAGGACTAGGTCTGAGACCCAGTACTTC
CDR3 protein: CSASQRRTRSETQYF
D gene: TRBD2
clone size: many
J gene: TRBJ2-5
V gene: TRBV20-1

CDR3 DNA: TGCAGTGCTAGGGACAGGGCCAAACGAGATAATTCACCCCTCCACTTT
CDR3 protein: CSARDRAKRDNSPLHF
D gene: TRBD1
clone size: .
J gene: TRBJ1-6
V gene: TRBV20-1

CDR3 DNA: TGTGCCACCAGCAGAGACGACAGGGGGCGAGACACTGAAGCTTTCTTT
CDR3 protein: CATSRDDRGRDTEAFF
D gene: TRBD1
clone size: .
J gene: TRBJ1-1
V gene: TRBV15

CDR3 DNA: TGTGCCAGCAGCTTAGGGTGGTCAAATGAAAAACTGTTTTTT
CDR3 protein: CASSLGWSNEKLFF
D gene: .
clone size: once
J gene: TRBJ1-4
V gene: TRBV7-9